The entry below gives a single T cell receptor (beta chain) sequence along with its context. In the study's own analysis: Estimation of nucleated cell counts was performed using reference gene primer amplification. Here immunoSEQ multiplex PCR was the method, and the copy in TCRdb shows in-frame clones only, minus some. D and trimming were read from the DNA, whereas the V and J calls and clone size are those reported in that table. The data contain 250,000 or so clones, 70% to 90% of them singletons. This sample stems from a study of blood T cell repertoires in COVID-19. Study-wide background: The United States, Italy and Spain supplied acute and convalescent COVID-19 samples. PBMCs, B-cell-depleted T cells, or T cells were the source of the cDNA or gDNA that made up the material.

V lost 1 base and J lost 1, with 16 bases in between. Germline V gene lookup returns CDR1 PRHDT and CDR2 FYEKMQ (reference sequence). This CDR3 contains 17 residues. This clonotype originated in a man aged 18-30 years with active or convalescent COVID-19. The chain has TRBV13 and TRBJ1-1, with D tentatively TRBD1 (6 bases). Sequencing was carried out using peripheral blood. The CDR3 sequence: CASSLEGELGRNTEAFF. DNA for the CDR3: TGTGCCAGCAGCTTAGAGGGGGAACTGGGGCGGAACACTGAAGCTTTCTTT.